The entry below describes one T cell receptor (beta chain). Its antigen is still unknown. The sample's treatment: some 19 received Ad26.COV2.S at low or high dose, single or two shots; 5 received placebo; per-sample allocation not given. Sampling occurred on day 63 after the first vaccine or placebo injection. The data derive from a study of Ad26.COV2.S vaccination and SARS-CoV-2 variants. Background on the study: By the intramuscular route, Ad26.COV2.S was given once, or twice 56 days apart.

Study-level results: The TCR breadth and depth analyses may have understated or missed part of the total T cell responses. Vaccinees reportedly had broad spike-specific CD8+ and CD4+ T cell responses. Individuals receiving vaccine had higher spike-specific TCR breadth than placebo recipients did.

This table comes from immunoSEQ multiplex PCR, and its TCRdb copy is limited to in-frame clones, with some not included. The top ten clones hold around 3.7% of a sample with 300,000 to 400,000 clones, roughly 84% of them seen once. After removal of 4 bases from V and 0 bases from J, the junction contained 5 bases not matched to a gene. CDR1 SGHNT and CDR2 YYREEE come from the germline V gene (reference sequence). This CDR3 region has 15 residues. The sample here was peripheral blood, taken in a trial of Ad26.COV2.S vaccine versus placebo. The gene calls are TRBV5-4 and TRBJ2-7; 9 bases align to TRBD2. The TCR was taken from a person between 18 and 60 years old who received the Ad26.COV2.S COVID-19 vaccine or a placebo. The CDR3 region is CASSIDSGSSYEQYF. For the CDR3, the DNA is TGTGCCAGCAGCATAGATAGCGGGAGCTCCTACGAGCAGTACTTC.